This TCR beta chain was recovered during a study of early T cells in non-severe SARS-CoV-2 infection (dated by TCRdb to the early 2020s). With regard to the full study: Because TCR sequencing was done on bulk RNA from unsorted whole blood, the alpha and beta chains could not be paired. Study-level results and caveats: Matching against VDJdb was skewed toward anti-spike CD8 responses, likely underestimated virus-specific expansions, and missed private and CD4 specificities.

About this clonotype itself: The antigen this receptor binds is unknown. Nothing much larger sits one base from this clone, and base qualities are not available.

The CDR3, cysteine through phenylalanine, is 13 amino acids long. The read is trimmed to its CDR3 DNA, 39 bases read in frame from base 1. V and J are trimmed by 5 bases and 1 base, and the gene matches miss 2 bases of the junction. Looking up the germline V gene (reference sequence) yields CDR1 SEHNR and CDR2 FQNEAQ. This was a case-control study nested in a cohort of healthcare workers in London, UK, who had nasopharyngeal swab PCR tests and blood samples taken every week. Healthcare workers were recruited between 23 and 31 March 2020, during the week of the UK lockdown, and were followed weekly for up to roughly 16 weeks. Receptor libraries were prepared by 5' RACE. The instrument given in TCRdb is NextSeq 500. Unique molecular identifiers were attached to individual cDNA molecules in the TCR library protocol so that sequencing error and PCR bias could be corrected. TCR alpha and beta chains were both sequenced, and the abundances of alpha and beta sequences in each sample were closely correlated with each other. For the original study's pipeline: Decombinator V4 was used to annotate TCR sequences for V gene, J gene and CDR3. TCRs were defined as expanded if a significant change between any two time points was detected under a Poisson model with p below 0.0001. TCR abundances were normalised to the total number of TCRs sequenced per sample and were expressed as counts per million. MAIT TCRs were defined by TRAV1-2 paired with TRAJ12, TRAJ20 or TRAJ33, and iNKT TCRs by TRAV10 paired with TRAJ18. VDJdb, accessed on 1 November 2021, was searched for TCRs annotated for CMV, EBV and SARS-CoV-2, and TCRs annotated for more than one antigen were excluded. TCRdb passed the public sequencing reads through fastp at Q25 and MiXCR, retaining productive beta sequences. Rows merge per CDR3 protein into single entries with the most common DNA and genes. The V and J calls and clone size are TCRdb's, not the authors'. This sample comprises approximately 43,000 distinct CDR3 sequences, approximately 7.1% of them detected only once. The biggest ten clones account for roughly 5% of the sample.

The receptor's source is an adult who was a healthcare worker with PCR-confirmed SARS-CoV-2 infection or an uninfected control (not recorded which). Material for sequencing was whole blood. The receptor chain draws on TRBV7-9 and TRBJ2-7; 7 nucleotides in the junction match TRBD1. The nucleotide sequence reads as follows: TGTGCCAGCAGCATGACAGGGTCCTACGAGCAGTACTTC. Translated, this is CASSMTGSYEQYF.